This section outlines one T cell receptor (beta chain) sequence together with its context. Sorted-subset replicate PCRs used about 200 ng DNA, some 30,000 T cell genomes. This table comes from immunoSEQ multiplex PCR, and its TCRdb copy is limited to in-frame clones, with some not included. This table holds 950,000 to 1,300,000 clones, roughly 75% found once. This record belongs to a study of shared clonotypes between healthy human individuals. For the study at large: A donor's plate count was three for CD4 naive and three for CD4 memory; CD8 naive had two and CD8 memory one.

Germline trimming cut 4 bases from V and 0 bases from J; bases unmatched to any gene: 3. Looked up from germline, CDR1 is SGHNT and CDR2 is YYREEE (reference sequence). CDR3 length: 14 amino acids. Donors were healthy HIV-negative adults without recent acute infections or vaccinations. Donors were Caucasian adults residing in Nashville, Tennessee, USA. The sequence derives from a man in his late teens or twenties in good health. Sequenced: memory CD4+ T cells sorted from blood. Subset described: CD45RA-negative fraction. The chain uses TRBV5-4 and TRBJ2-5; the match to TRBD1 covers 7 bases. This chain's CDR3 is CASSKDRYQETQYF. The CDR3 region has the DNA TGTGCCAGCAGCAAGGACAGGTACCAAGAGACCCAGTACTTC.